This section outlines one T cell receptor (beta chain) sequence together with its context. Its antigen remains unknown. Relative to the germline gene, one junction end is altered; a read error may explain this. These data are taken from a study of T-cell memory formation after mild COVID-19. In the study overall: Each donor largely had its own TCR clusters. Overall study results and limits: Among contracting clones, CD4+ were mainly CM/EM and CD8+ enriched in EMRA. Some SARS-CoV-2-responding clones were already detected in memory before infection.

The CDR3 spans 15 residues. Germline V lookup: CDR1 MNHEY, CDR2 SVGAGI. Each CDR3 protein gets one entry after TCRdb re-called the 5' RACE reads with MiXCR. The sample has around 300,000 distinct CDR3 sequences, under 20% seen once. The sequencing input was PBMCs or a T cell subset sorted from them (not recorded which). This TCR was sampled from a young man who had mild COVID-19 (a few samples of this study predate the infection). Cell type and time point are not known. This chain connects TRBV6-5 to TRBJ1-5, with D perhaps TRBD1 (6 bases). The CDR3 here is CASKSLQGSNQPQLF. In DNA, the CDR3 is TGTGCCAGCAAGTCCCTCCAGGGGAGCAATCAGCCCCAGCTTTTT.